A selection of T cell receptor beta chains follows, all from one sample in a study of OX40 agonist ivuxolimab in advanced cancers. Method: immunoSEQ multiplex PCR; TCRdb's copy keeps in-frame clones and lacks some. The table includes some 46,000 clones, roughly 90% detected once. The sample consisted of CD4+ or CD8+ T cells sorted from blood, taken in a trial of the OX40 agonist ivuxolimab. These receptor sequences come from an adult with an advanced solid tumor such as melanoma, head and neck, liver or kidney cancer. Both conserved end residues are trimmed from each CDR3.

v_gene: TRBV25-1
j_gene: TRBJ2-4
CDR3aa: ASSVTGGSAKNIQY

v_gene: TRBV6-5
j_gene: TRBJ2-1
CDR3aa: ASILRGEQF

v_gene: TRBV6-4
j_gene: TRBJ1-6
CDR3aa: ASILRETYNSPLH

v_gene: TRBV7-6
j_gene: TRBJ2-3
CDR3aa: ASSSYPSGGTSTDTQY

v_gene: TRBV27
j_gene: TRBJ1-2
CDR3aa: ASSLSSWGLGYGYT

v_gene: TRBV11-1
j_gene: TRBJ1-2
CDR3aa: ASSGREGRYYGYT

v_gene: TRBV9
j_gene: TRBJ2-1
CDR3aa: ASSVDGGLYNEQF

v_gene: TRBV5-1
j_gene: TRBJ1-5
CDR3aa: ASSPGGGRNQPQH

v_gene: TRBV9
j_gene: TRBJ2-3
CDR3aa: ASSVGGTGTDTQY

v_gene: TRBV19
j_gene: TRBJ1-2
CDR3aa: ASSAGTGSWYGYT

v_gene: TRBV5-1
j_gene: TRBJ2-7
CDR3aa: ASSLQPGTYEQY

v_gene: TRBV5-4
j_gene: TRBJ1-4
CDR3aa: ASSEMTGTTNEKLF

v_gene: TRBV4-2
j_gene: TRBJ2-3
CDR3aa: ASSQEATSGVGDTQY

v_gene: TRBV6-1
j_gene: TRBJ1-2
CDR3aa: ASSAPTQGADPYGYT

v_gene: TRBV4-3
j_gene: TRBJ1-5
CDR3aa: ASSPEVAAHYQPQH

v_gene: TRBV14
j_gene: TRBJ1-2
CDR3aa: ASSPGWVNYGYT

v_gene: TRBV2
j_gene: TRBJ2-1
CDR3aa: ASTPGLAGNEQF

v_gene: TRBV4-2
j_gene: TRBJ1-1
CDR3aa: ASSQEKGITEAF

v_gene: TRBV4-1
j_gene: TRBJ2-1
CDR3aa: ASSRISKNSYNEQF

v_gene: TRBV7-9
j_gene: TRBJ2-7
CDR3aa: ASSRLAGNYEQY

v_gene: TRBV7-2
j_gene: TRBJ2-5
CDR3aa: ASSLNRGGLETQY

v_gene: TRBV13
j_gene: TRBJ2-7
CDR3aa: ASSWGLTYEQY

v_gene: TRBV27
j_gene: TRBJ2-3
CDR3aa: ASRLGAAQY

v_gene: TRBV27
j_gene: TRBJ2-5
CDR3aa: ASSEIGGLAGEETQY

v_gene: TRBV7-9
j_gene: TRBJ2-1
CDR3aa: ASSLDRSALHNEQF

v_gene: TRBV14
j_gene: TRBJ1-1
CDR3aa: ASSWGGTEAF

v_gene: TRBV7-3
j_gene: TRBJ2-7
CDR3aa: ASSSQGAVGNEQY

v_gene: TRBV5-1
j_gene: TRBJ1-4
CDR3aa: ASSLAQGGGGKLF

v_gene: TRBV19
j_gene: TRBJ1-3
CDR3aa: ASTGISGNTIY

v_gene: TRBV7-2
j_gene: TRBJ1-2
CDR3aa: ASSLSGEVYGYT

v_gene: TRBV28
j_gene: TRBJ1-6
CDR3aa: ASSPGNSPLH

v_gene: TRBV9
j_gene: TRBJ2-7
CDR3aa: ASSFRDRVDEQY

v_gene: TRBV10-3
j_gene: TRBJ1-2
CDR3aa: AISESARGRAGGYT

v_gene: TRBV27
j_gene: TRBJ2-7
CDR3aa: ASSFSVYGSYEQY

v_gene: TRBV6-6
j_gene: TRBJ2-1
CDR3aa: ASIGMGYNEQF

v_gene: TRBV7-9
j_gene: TRBJ2-7
CDR3aa: ASSGLRDEQY

v_gene: TRBV2
j_gene: TRBJ1-1
CDR3aa: ASSEGTVVPPNTEAF

v_gene: TRBV2
j_gene: TRBJ2-7
CDR3aa: ASSATYGGPYEQY

v_gene: TRBV13
j_gene: TRBJ2-5
CDR3aa: ATSLAGGRIGRSETQY